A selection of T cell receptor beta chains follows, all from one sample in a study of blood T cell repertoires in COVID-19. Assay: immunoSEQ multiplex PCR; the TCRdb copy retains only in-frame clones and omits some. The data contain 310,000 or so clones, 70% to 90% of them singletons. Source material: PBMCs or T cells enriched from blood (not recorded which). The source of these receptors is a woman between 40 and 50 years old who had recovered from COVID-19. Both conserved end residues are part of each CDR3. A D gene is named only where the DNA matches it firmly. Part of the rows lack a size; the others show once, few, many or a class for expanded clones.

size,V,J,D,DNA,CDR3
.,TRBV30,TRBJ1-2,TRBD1,TGTGCCTGGAGTGTAGTGGCAGGGGGACCCTATGGCTACACCTTC,CAWSVVAGGPYGYTF
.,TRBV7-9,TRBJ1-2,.,TGTGCCAGCAGCCCACGGGGGCCGGGGGGGTATGGCTACACCTTC,CASSPRGPGGYGYTF
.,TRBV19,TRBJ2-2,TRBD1,TGTGCCAGTAGTATTCAACAGGGGGTGACCGGGGAGCTGTTTTTT,CASSIQQGVTGELFF
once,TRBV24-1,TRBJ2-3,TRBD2,TGTGCCACCAGTGATTTGAGCGTTAGCGGGGGTACAGATACGCAGTATTTT,CATSDLSVSGGTDTQYF
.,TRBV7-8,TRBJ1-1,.,TGTGCCAGCAGGATGGGGGCCGACACTGAAGCTTTCTTT,CASRMGADTEAFF
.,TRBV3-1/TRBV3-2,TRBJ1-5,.,TGTGCCAGCAGCCAAGCCTCAGGCCACAATCAGCCCCAGCATTTT,CASSQASGHNQPQHF
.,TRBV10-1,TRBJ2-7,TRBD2,TGCGCCAGCACTAGCGGGAGGGCCCTCGCCTACGAGCAGTACTTC,CASTSGRALAYEQYF
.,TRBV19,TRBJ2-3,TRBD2,TGTGCCAGTAGTATGGGGACTAGCGGGAGTACAGATACGCAGTATTTT,CASSMGTSGSTDTQYF
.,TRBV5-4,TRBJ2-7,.,TGTGCCAGCAGCTCGATCGCGGGGGAGCAGTACTTC,CASSSIAGEQYF
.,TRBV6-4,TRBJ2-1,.,TGTGCCAGCACGAGGGGGTGGTTCTTC,CASTRGWFF
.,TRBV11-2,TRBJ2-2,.,TGTGCCAGCAGCTTAGTGCGGGGATCCCCTCGGGACACCGGGGAGCTGTTTTTT,CASSLVRGSPRDTGELFF
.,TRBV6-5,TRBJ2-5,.,TGTGCCAGCAGTTATACCTTGGGGGGGGCACAAGAGACCCAGTACTTC,CASSYTLGGAQETQYF
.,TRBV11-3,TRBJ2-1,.,TGTGCCAGCAGCTTAGATCCGCGGGTAAGCTCCTACAATGAGCAGTTCTTC,CASSLDPRVSSYNEQFF
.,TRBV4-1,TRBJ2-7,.,TGCGCCAGCAGCCAACCCGGAACCCACAGGGCGAGCTCCTACGAGCAGTACTTC,CASSQPGTHRASSYEQYF
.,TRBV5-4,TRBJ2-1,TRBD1,TGTGCCAGCAGCTTACCGGGACAGGGGGCTAACAATGAGCAGTTCTTC,CASSLPGQGANNEQFF
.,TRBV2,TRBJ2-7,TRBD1,TGTGCCAGCAGTACCGCAATAGCCGGGACAGGGATTTCCTACGAGCAGTACTTC,CASSTAIAGTGISYEQYF
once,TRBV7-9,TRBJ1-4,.,TGTGCCAGCAGCTTAGCGAGCGAAACCTTTCGTGAAAAACTGTTTTTT,CASSLASETFREKLFF
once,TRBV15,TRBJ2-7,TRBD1,TGTGCCACCAGCGTCACGGGACAGGGGAGCGAGCAGTACTTC,CATSVTGQGSEQYF
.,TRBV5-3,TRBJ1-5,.,TGTGCCAGAAGGGATCTACCCGTACGCCGGGGGGCAAATCAGCCCCAGCATTTT,CARRDLPVRRGANQPQHF
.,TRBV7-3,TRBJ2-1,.,TGTGCCAGCAGCTTAGGGCTTCTCGATGAGCAGTTCTTC,CASSLGLLDEQFF
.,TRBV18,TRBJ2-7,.,TGTCTACCCTACGAGCAGTACTTC,CLPYEQYF